Presented here are 2 T cell receptor beta chains from one specimen sequenced in a study of early T cells in non-severe SARS-CoV-2 infection. TCRdb independently ran MiXCR on the 5' RACE reads; one entry per CDR3 protein. The data show over 95,000 distinct CDR3 sequences, with roughly 15% seen just once and 1.3% held by the top ten. Sequencing was carried out using whole blood. Receptors were obtained from an adult who was a healthcare worker with PCR-confirmed SARS-CoV-2 infection or an uninfected control (not recorded which).

The chain is built from TRBV5-1 and TRBJ2-2; D gene ambiguous. The CDR3 extends over 15 amino acids. The V end was cut by 1 base, the J end by 5 bases, with 12 bases between. CDR1 and CDR2 (germline): SGHRS, YFSETQ. The CDR3 sequence is CASSLSPGPTGELFF. The CDR3 DNA reads TGCGCCAGCAGCTTGTCTCCAGGCCCAACCGGGGAGCTGTTTTTT.

This clonotype was counted between two and nine times. The chain carries TRBV4-1 and TRBJ2-7, with D possibly being TRBD2 (6 bases). Germline values: CDR1 MGHRA, CDR2 YSYEKL. This CDR3 region has 13 residues. Trimming left V 4 bases short and J 3 bases short, with 10 bases between. The CDR3 sequence is CASSPTSSYEQYF. CDR3 sequence (DNA): TGCGCCAGCAGCCCTACTAGCAGCTACGAGCAGTACTTC.